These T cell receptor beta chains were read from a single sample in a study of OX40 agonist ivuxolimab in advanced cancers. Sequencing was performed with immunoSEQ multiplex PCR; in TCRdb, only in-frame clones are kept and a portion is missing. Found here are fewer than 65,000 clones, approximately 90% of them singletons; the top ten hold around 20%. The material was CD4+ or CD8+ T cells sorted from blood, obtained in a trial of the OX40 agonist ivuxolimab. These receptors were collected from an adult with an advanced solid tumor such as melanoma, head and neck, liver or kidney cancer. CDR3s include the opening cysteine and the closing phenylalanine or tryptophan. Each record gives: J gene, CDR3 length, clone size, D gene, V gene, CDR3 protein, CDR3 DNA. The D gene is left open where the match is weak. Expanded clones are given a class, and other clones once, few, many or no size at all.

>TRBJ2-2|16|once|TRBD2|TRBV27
CASRPLAVEGTGELFF
TGTGCCAGCAGACCTCTAGCGGTCGAGGGAACCGGGGAGCTGTTTTTT
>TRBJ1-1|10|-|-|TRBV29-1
CSVANTEAFF
TGCAGCGTTGCGAACACTGAAGCTTTCTTT
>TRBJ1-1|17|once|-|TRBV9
CASSPNTITTGGAEAFF
TGTGCCAGCAGCCCAAATACAATAACGACAGGCGGCGCTGAAGCTTTCTTT
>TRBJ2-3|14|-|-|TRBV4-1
CASSRGPSTDTQYF
TGCGCCAGCAGCCGCGGACCGAGCACAGATACGCAGTATTTT
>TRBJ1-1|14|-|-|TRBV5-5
CASSLNDAGTEAFF
TGTGCCAGCAGCTTGAATGACGCCGGGACTGAAGCTTTCTTT
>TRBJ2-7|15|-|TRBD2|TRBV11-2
CASSLVVAGALEQYF
TGTGCCAGCAGCTTAGTAGTAGCGGGGGCTCTCGAGCAGTACTTC
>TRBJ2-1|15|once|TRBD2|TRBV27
CASRPLAGGPGEQFF
TGTGCCAGCAGACCGCTAGCGGGGGGGCCAGGGGAGCAGTTCTTC
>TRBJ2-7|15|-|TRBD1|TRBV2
CASRAGQGRTYEQYF
TGTGCCAGCAGGGCCGGACAGGGGCGCACCTACGAGCAGTACTTC
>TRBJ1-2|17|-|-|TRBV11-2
CASSLVTPGRPDYGYTF
TGTGCCAGCAGCTTAGTAACCCCAGGCCGACCCGACTATGGCTACACCTTC
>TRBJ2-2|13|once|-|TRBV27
CASISGGTGELFF
TGTGCCAGCATTTCTGGGGGGACCGGGGAGCTGTTTTTT
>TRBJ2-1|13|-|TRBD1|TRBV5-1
CASGQGVINEQFF
TGTGCCAGCGGACAGGGAGTAATAAATGAGCAGTTCTTC
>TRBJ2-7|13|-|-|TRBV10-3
CAISEGPYYEQYF
TGTGCCATCAGTGAGGGACCTTACTACGAGCAGTACTTC
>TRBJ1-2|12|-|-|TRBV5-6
CASRDDNYGYTF
TGTGCCAGCAGGGATGACAACTATGGCTACACCTTC
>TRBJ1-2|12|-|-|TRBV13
CASSSPEYGYTF
TGTGCCAGCAGCTCCCCAGAGTATGGCTACACCTTC
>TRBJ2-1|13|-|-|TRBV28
CASSLFDRDRRFF
TGTGCCAGCAGTTTATTCGACCGGGATCGAAGGTTCTTC
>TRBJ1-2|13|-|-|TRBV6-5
CASKSDGFYGYTF
TGTGCCAGCAAATCGGACGGTTTCTATGGCTACACCTTC
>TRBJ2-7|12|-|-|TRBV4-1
CASSQGGYEQYF
TGCGCCAGCAGCCAGGGTGGCTACGAGCAGTACTTC
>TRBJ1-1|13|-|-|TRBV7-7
CASSLEVNTEAFF
TGTGCCAGCAGCTTAGAGGTGAACACTGAAGCTTTCTTT
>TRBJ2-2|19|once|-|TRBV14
CASSQESIFEGPNTGELFF
TGTGCCAGCAGCCAAGAAAGTATCTTTGAGGGACCCAACACCGGGGAGCTGTTTTTT
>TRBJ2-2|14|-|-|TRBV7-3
CASSSVSRAGELFF
TGTGCCAGCAGCTCGGTCTCACGGGCCGGGGAGCTGTTTTTT
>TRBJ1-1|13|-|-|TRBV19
CASNGRRNTEAFF
TGTGCCAGTAACGGTCGGAGGAACACTGAAGCTTTCTTT
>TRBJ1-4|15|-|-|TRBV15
CATSSRGGTNEKLFF
TGTGCCACCAGCAGTAGAGGGGGGACTAATGAAAAACTGTTTTTT
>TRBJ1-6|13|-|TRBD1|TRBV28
CATTGTGGSPLHF
TGTGCCACCACCGGGACAGGAGGCTCACCCCTCCACTTT
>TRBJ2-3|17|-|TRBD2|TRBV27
CASSPAWTSGGTDTQYF
TGTGCCAGCAGTCCCGCCTGGACTAGCGGGGGCACAGATACGCAGTATTTT
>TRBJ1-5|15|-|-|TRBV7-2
CASSLEAFGGQPQHF
TGTGCCAGCAGCTTAGAGGCCTTTGGGGGTCAGCCCCAGCATTTT
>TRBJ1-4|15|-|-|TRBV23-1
CASRRRERRDEKLFF
TGCGCCAGCAGGCGCCGGGAGCGGAGGGATGAAAAACTGTTTTTT
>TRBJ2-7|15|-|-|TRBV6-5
CASSYGRDWAYEQYF
TGTGCCAGCAGTTACGGCAGGGATTGGGCCTACGAGCAGTACTTC
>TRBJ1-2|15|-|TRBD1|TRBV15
CATSDRTGDRYGYTF
TGTGCCACCAGCGACCGGACAGGGGACCGCTATGGCTACACCTTC
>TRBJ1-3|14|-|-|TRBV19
CASSWGNSGNTIYF
TGTGCCAGTAGTTGGGGGAACTCTGGAAACACCATATATTTT
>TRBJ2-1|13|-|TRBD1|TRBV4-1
CASSRDGTDEQFF
TGCGCCAGCAGCCGAGATGGGACAGATGAGCAGTTCTTC
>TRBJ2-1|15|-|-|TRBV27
CASSLSAAIYNEQFF
TGTGCCAGCAGTTTATCGGCAGCGATCTACAATGAGCAGTTCTTC
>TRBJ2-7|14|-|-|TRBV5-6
CASSLSPGTYEQYF
TGTGCCAGCAGTCTCTCCCCAGGAACCTACGAGCAGTACTTC
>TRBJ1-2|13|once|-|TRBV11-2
CARWHPRSCGYTF
TGTGCCCGTTGGCATCCCCGATCCTGTGGCTACACCTTC
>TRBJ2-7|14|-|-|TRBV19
CASSIAGTGYEQYF
TGTGCCAGTAGTATAGCCGGAACAGGCTACGAGCAGTACTTC
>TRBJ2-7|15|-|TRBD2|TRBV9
CASSAGTSGGDEQYF
TGTGCCAGCAGCGCCGGGACTAGCGGGGGTGACGAGCAGTACTTC
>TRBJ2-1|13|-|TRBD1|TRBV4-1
CASSETGGFEQFF
TGCGCCAGCAGCGAAACAGGGGGCTTTGAGCAGTTCTTC
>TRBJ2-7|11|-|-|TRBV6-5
CASSEVLEQYF
TGTGCCAGCAGTGAAGTCTTGGAGCAGTACTTC
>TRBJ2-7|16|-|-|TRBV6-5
CASSYSSLLRGYEQYF
TGTGCCAGCAGTTACTCGTCTCTCCTACGGGGCTACGAGCAGTACTTC
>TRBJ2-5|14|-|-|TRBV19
CASSPGPYQETQYF
TGTGCCAGTAGTCCCGGCCCGTACCAAGAGACCCAGTACTTC
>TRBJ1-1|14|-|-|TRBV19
CASSASTGYTEAFF
TGTGCCAGTAGTGCCTCGACAGGCTACACTGAAGCTTTCTTT
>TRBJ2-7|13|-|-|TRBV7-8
CASSSGQNYEQYF
TGTGCCAGCAGCTCCGGACAGAACTACGAGCAGTACTTC